This T cell receptor beta chain originates from a study of CD8+CD57+ T cells in acquired aplastic anemia. This clonotype was seen repeatedly, ten times or more. It was patients with CD8+CD57+ cell expansion by flow cytometry who were chosen for sequencing. According to the study, genomic DNA was the template for TCR beta VDJ and CDR3 profiling. From the reads, TCRdb called clonotypes with MiXCR, one entry per CDR3 protein. The table records roughly 280,000 distinct CDR3 sequences, 45% to 65% of them present only once. The CDR3 is 20 amino acids. V gave up 2 bases and J gave up 6 bases, with 28 bases separating them. Germline V gene data show CDR1 as SGHTA and CDR2 as FQGTGA.

Sequencing was performed on sorted CD4+, CD8+, or CD8+CD57+ T cells (not recorded which) from PBMCs. This TCR was recovered from a human donor with aplastic anemia. The chain joins TRBV7-3 to TRBJ1-4; D might be TRBD1 (6 bases). The CDR3 here is CASSLGSSPGGRGSHEKLFF. For the CDR3, the DNA is TGTGCCAGCAGCTTAGGGTCGAGTCCGGGGGGCAGAGGAAGTCATGAAAAACTGTTTTTT.